The 10 T cell receptor beta chains given below trace back to one sample, sequenced in a study of T cells in Graves' hyperthyroidism and ophthalmopathy. Regions amplified from RNA transcripts were the TCR beta CDR3 regions. With the HTBI primer set, the TCR CDR3 went through a first round of RT-PCR. Each CDR3 protein gets one entry after TCRdb re-called the multiplex PCR reads with MiXCR. The sample carries approximately 300,000 distinct CDR3 sequences, less than 20% recorded once. Specimen: blood. These receptors originate from a man aged 50 to 60 with Graves' ophthalmopathy.

The V call is TRBV28, the J call TRBJ1-6; D is unclear. Trimming shortened V by 8 bases and J by 4 bases, and 18 bases separated the two germline ends. Per germline, CDR1 MDHEN and CDR2 SYDVKM. The CDR3 spans 16 residues. The CDR3 here is CASGSTTPLYNSPLHF. The CDR3 DNA follows: TGTGCCAGCGGCAGTACGACGCCCTTGTATAATTCACCCCTCCACTTT.

At least ten counts were recorded for this clonotype. The J gene is TRBJ2-2, the V gene TRBV5-1; tentatively, D is TRBD1 (5 bases). The V gene's germline CDR1 is SGHRS and CDR2 YFSETQ. The CDR3 runs 14 residues. Trimming removed 4 bases at V and 6 bases at J, with 13 bases between. The CDR3 loop is CASSPRDSAGELFF. In DNA, the CDR3 is TGCGCCAGCAGCCCCAGGGATTCGGCCGGGGAGCTGTTTTTT.

The chain uses TRBV20-1 and TRBJ2-1, with D tentatively TRBD1 (5 bases). The CDR3 is made up of 14 amino acids. Germline CDR1 reads DFQATT; CDR2 reads SNEGSKA (reference sequence). V was trimmed by 3 bases and J by 2 bases, leaving 11 bases between them. The CDR3 sequence is CSASDSPTYNEQFF. The DNA for the CDR3 is TGCAGTGCTAGCGACAGCCCAACCTACAATGAGCAGTTCTTC.

This clonotype was seen ten or more times. The V gene is TRBV20-1, the J gene TRBJ2-1, with TRBD2 identical over 12 bases. Germline assignment: CDR1 DFQATT and CDR2 SNEGSKA (reference sequence). The CDR3 spans 15 residues. Trimming took 6 bases from V and 1 from J; bases not matched to a gene: 4. The CDR3 sequence: CSATSGSSSYNEQFF. In DNA, the CDR3 is TGCAGTGCGACTAGCGGGAGCTCGTCCTACAATGAGCAGTTCTTC.

J is TRBJ1-1 and V is TRBV30, with unresolved D. V was trimmed by 4 bases and J by 1 base, leaving 13 bases between them. The V gene's germline CDR1 is GTSNPN and CDR2 SVGIG (reference sequence). CDR3 length equals 14 residues. The CDR3 is CAWNIPQRNTEAFF. The CDR3 nucleotides are TGTGCCTGGAACATCCCGCAGCGGAACACTGAAGCTTTCTTT.

This chain joins TRBV7-9 and TRBJ2-5; perhaps TRBD1 as D (5 bases). There are 15 residues in the CDR3. The V and J ends lost 5 bases and 3 bases respectively, with 16 bases between them. Germline V CDR1 and CDR2: SEHNR, FQNEAQ (reference sequence). The CDR3 nucleotides are TGTGCCAGCAGCCCCCGGCAGGGATGGGAAGAGACCCAGTACTTC. Protein product: CASSPRQGWEETQYF.

The chain is built from TRBV6-2 or TRBV6-3 and TRBJ2-1; possibly TRBD2 for D (7 bases). In germline, CDR1 is MNHEY, CDR2 SVGEGT. This CDR3 is built from 15 residues. V lost 4 bases to trimming and J lost 10 bases, with 20 bases between them. CDR3 bases: TGTGCCAGCAGTTGGGGGCTAGCGGACGTGCACGAGCAGTTCTTC. As protein: CASSWGLADVHEQFF.

The rearrangement joins TRBV6-1 to TRBJ2-7; 15 positions agree with TRBD2. CDR3 length equals 17 residues. The V segment lost 4 bases and the J segment 3 bases; nucleotides outside the gene matches: 7. Germline CDR1 MNHNS, CDR2 SASEGT. CDR3 loop: CASSAGLAGGLNYEQYF. The CDR3 bases are TGTGCCAGCAGTGCCGGACTAGCGGGAGGGTTGAACTACGAGCAGTACTTC.

This clonotype was recorded at least ten times. The chain couples TRBV20-1 to TRBJ2-3; the D gene is possibly TRBD2 (5 bases). The CDR3 consists of 15 residues. Germline V lookup: CDR1 DFQATT, CDR2 SNEGSKA (reference sequence). Trimming took off 6 bases at V and 0 bases at J, with 16 bases between the two ends. The CDR3 protein is CSATYLAASTDTQYF. As DNA, the CDR3 is TGCAGTGCCACTTATCTAGCAGCCAGCACAGATACGCAGTATTTT.

The CDR3 nucleotides are TGCGCCAGCAGCTTGGGGACAGGGACCTACAATGAGCAGTTCTTC. Translated: CASSLGTGTYNEQFF. The chain combines TRBV5-1 with TRBJ2-1; 8 nucleotides align to TRBD1. The trim removed 0 bases at V and 2 bases at J, leaving 1 base unmatched. This CDR3 is 15 amino acids long. Per germline, CDR1 SGHRS and CDR2 YFSETQ.